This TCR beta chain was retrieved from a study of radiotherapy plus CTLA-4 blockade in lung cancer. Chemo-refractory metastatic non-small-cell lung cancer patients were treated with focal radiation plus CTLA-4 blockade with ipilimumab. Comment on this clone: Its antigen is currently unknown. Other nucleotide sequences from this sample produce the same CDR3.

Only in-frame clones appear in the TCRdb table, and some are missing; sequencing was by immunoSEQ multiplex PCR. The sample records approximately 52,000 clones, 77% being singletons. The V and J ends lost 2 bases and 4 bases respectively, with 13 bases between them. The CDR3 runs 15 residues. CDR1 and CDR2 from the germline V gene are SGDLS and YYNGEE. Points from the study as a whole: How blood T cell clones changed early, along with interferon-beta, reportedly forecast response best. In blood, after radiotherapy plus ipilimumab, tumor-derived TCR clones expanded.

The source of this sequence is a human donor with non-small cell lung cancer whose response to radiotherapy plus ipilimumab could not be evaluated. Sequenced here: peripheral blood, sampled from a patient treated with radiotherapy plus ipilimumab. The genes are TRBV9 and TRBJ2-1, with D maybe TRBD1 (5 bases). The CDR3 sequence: CASSVRTGDYNEQFF. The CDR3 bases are TGTGCCAGCAGCGTTAGAACAGGAGATTACAATGAGCAGTTCTTC.